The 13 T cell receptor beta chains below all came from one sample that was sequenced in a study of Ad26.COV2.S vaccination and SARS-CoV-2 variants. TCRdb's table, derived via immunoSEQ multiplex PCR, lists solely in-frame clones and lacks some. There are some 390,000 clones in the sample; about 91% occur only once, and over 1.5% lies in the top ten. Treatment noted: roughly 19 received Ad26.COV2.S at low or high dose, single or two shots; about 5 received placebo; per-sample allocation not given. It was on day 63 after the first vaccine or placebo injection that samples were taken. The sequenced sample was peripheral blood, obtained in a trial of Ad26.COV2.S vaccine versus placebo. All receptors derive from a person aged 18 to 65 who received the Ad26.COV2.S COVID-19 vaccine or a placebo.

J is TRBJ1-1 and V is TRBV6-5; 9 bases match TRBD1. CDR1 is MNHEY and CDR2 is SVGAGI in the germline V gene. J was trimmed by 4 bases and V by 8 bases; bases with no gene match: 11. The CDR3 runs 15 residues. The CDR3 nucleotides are TGTGCCAGCGGGCGACTACCGGGACAGGGCACTGAAGCTTTCTTT. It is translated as CASGRLPGQGTEAFF.

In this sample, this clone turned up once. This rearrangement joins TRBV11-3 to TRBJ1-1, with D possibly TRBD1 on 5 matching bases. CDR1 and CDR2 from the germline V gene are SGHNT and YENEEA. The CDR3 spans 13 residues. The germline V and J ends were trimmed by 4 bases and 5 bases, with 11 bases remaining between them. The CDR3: CASSSRGGTEAFF. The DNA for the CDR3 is TGTGCCAGCAGCTCCCGGGGGGGGACTGAAGCTTTCTTT.

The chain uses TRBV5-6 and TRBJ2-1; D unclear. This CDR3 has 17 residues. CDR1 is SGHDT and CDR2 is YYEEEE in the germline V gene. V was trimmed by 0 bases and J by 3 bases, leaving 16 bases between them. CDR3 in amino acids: CASSLVGRVGSYNEQFF. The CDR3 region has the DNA TGTGCCAGCAGCTTGGTAGGTAGGGTCGGTAGCTACAATGAGCAGTTCTTC.

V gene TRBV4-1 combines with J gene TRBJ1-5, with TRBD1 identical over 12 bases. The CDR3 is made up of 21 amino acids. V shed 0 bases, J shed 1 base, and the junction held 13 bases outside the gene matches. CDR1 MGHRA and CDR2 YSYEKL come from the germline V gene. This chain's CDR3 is CASSQEGMGTGGARSNQPQHF. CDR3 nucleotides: TGCGCCAGCAGCCAAGAAGGAATGGGGACAGGGGGCGCTCGGAGCAATCAGCCCCAGCATTTT.

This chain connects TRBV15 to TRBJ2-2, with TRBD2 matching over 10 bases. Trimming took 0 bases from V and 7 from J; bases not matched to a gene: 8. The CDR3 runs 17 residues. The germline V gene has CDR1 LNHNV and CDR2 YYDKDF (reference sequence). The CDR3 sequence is CATSRDRGLALGGELFF. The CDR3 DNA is TGTGCCACCAGCAGAGATAGGGGACTAGCGTTGGGCGGGGAGCTGTTTTTT.

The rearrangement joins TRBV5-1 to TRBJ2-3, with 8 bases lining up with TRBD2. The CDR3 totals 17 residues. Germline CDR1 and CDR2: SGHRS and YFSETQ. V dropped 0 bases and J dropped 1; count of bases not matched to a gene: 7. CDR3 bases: TGCGCCAGCAGCTTGGTTCGGCTAGCGGGCCGCACAGATACGCAGTATTTT. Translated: CASSLVRLAGRTDTQYF.

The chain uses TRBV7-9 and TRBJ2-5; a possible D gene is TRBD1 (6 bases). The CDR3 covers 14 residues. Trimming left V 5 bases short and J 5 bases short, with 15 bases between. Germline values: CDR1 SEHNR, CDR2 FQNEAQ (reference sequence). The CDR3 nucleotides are TGTGCCAGCAGCGAGAAACAGGGCGGGGAGACCCAGTACTTC. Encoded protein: CASSEKQGGETQYF.

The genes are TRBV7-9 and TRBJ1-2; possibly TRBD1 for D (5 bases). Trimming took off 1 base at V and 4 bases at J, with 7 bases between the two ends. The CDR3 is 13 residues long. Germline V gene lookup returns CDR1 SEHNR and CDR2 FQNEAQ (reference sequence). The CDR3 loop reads CASSLGRGYGYTF. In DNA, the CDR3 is TGTGCCAGCAGCTTAGGGAGGGGCTATGGCTACACCTTC.

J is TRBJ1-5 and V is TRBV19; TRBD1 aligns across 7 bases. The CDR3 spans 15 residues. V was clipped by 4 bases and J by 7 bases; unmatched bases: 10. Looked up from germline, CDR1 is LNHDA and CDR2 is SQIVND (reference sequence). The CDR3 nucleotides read TGTGCCAGTAGTACGGGACAGAAAACAAGGCAGCCCCAGCATTTT. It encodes CASSTGQKTRQPQHF.

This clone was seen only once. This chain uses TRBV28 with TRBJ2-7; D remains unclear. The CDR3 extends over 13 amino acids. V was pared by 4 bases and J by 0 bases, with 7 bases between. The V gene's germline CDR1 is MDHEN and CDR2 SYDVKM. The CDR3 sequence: CASSWAFSYEQYF. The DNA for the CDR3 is TGTGCCAGCAGTTGGGCTTTCTCCTACGAGCAGTACTTC.

CDR3 region: CASSNNPQGSWTEAFF. The CDR3, as DNA: TGCGCCAGCAGCAACAACCCACAGGGGAGCTGGACTGAAGCTTTCTTT. The chain employs TRBV4-1 and TRBJ1-1; TRBD1 aligns across 7 bases. V gave up 5 bases and J gave up 5 bases; unmatched junction bases: 14. This CDR3 has 16 residues. Germline V gene data show CDR1 as MGHRA and CDR2 as YSYEKL.

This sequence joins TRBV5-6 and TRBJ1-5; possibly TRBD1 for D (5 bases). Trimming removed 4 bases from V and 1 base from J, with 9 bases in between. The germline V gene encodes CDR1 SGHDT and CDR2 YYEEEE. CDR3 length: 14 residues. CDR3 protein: CASSTGGSNQPQHF. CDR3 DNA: TGTGCCAGCAGCACGGGGGGGAGCAATCAGCCCCAGCATTTT. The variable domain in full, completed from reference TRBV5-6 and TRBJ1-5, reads DAGVTQSPTHLIKTRGQQVTLRCSPKSGHDTVSWYQQALGQGPQFIFQYYEEEERQRGNFPDRFSGHQFPNYSSELNVNALLLGDSALYLCASSTGGSNQPQHFGDGTRLSIL.

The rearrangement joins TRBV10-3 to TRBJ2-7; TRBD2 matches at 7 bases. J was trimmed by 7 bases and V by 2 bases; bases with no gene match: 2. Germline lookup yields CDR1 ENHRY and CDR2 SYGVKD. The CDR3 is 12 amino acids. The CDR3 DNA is TGTGCCATCAGTGAGGGGGAGGGTGAGCAGTACTTC. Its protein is CAISEGEGEQYF.